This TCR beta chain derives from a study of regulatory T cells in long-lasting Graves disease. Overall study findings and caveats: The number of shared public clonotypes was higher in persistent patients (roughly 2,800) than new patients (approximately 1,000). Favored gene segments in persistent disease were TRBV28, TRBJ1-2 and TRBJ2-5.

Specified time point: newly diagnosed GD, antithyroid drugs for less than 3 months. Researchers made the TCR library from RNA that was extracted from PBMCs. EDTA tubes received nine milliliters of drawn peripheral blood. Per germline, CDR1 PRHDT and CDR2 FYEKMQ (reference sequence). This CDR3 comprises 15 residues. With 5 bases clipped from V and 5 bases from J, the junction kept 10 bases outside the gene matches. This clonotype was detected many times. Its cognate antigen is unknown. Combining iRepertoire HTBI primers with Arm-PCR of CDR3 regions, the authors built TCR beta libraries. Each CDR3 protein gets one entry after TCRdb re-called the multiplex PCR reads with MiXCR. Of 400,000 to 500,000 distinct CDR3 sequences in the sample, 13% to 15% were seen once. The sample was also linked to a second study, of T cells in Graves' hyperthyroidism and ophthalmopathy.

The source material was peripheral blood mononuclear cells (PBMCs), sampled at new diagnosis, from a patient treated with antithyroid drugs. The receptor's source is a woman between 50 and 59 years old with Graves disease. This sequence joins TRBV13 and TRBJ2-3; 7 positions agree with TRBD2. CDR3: CASSNRGGRRDTQYF. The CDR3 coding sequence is TGTGCCAGCAGCAACCGAGGCGGGAGAAGAGATACGCAGTATTTT.